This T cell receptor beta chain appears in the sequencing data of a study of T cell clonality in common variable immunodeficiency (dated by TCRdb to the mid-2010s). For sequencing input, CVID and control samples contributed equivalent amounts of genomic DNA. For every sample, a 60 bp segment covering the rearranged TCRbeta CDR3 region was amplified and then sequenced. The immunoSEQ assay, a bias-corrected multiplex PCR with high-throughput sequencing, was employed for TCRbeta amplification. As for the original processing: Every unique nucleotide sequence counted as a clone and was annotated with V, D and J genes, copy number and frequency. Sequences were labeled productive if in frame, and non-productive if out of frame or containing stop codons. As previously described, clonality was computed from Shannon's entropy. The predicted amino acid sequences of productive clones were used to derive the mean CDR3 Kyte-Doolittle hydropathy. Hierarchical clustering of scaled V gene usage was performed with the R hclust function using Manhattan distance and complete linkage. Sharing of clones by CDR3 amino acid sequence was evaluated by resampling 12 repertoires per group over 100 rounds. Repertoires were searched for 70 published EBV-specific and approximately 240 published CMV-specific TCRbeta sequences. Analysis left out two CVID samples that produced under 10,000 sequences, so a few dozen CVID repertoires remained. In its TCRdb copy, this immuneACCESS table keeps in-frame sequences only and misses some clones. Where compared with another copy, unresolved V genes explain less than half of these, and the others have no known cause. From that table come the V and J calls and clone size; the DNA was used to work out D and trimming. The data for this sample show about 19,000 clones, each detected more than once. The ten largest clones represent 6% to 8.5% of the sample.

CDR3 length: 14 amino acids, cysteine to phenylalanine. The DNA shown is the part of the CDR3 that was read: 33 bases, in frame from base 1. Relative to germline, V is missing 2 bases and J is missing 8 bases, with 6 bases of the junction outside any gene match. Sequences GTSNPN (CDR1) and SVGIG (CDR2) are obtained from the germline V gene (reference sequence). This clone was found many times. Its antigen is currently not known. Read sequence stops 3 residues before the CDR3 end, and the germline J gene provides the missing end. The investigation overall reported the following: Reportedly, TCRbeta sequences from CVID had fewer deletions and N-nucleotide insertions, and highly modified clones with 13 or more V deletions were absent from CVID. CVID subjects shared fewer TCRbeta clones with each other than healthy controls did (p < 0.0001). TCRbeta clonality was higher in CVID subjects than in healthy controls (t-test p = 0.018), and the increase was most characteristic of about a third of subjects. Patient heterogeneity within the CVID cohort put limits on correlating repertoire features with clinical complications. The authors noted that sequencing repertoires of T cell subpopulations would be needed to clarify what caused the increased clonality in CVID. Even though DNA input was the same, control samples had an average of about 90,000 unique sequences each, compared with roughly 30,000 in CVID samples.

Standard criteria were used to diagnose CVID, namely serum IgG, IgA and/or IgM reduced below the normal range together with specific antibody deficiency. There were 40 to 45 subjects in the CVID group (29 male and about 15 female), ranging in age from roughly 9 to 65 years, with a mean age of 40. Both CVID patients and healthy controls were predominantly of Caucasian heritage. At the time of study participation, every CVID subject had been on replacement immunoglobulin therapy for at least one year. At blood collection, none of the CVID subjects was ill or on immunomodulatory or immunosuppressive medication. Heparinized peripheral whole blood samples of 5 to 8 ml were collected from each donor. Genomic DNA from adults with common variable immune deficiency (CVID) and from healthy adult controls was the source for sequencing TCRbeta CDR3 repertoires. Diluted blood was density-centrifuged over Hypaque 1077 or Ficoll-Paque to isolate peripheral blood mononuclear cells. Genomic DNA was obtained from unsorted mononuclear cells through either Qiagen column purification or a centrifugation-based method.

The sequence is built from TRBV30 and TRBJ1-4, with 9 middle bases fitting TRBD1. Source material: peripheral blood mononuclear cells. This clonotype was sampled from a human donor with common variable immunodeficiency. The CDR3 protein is CAWSLQGADEKLFF. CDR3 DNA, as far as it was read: TGTGCCTGGAGTTTACAGGGGGCAGACGAAAAA.